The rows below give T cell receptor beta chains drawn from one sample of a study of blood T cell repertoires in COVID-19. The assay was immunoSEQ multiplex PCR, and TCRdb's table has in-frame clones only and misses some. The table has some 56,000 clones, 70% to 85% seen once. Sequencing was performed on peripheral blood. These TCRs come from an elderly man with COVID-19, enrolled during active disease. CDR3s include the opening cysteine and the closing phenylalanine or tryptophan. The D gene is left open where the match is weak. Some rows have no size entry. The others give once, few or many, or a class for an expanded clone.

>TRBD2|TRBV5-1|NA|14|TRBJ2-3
TGCGCCAGCAGCTTGGAGGGAGGGCCAGATACGCAGTATTTT
CASSLEGGPDTQYF
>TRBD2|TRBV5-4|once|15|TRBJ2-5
TGTGCCAGCAGCCGCGGACTAGCGGGGGGAGAGACCCAGTACTTC
CASSRGLAGGETQYF
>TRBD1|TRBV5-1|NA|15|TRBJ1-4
TGCGCCAGCAGCTTGGATGGGACAGCGAATGAAAAACTGTTTTTT
CASSLDGTANEKLFF
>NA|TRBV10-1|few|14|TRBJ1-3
TGCGCCAGCAGCGCGGCACGCTCTGGAAACACCATATATTTT
CASSAARSGNTIYF
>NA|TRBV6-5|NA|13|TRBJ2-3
TGTGCCAGCCTGGGGCTGAACACAGATACGCAGTATTTT
CASLGLNTDTQYF
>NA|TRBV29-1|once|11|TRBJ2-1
TGCAGCGGGTCAGGGAACAATGAGCAGTTCTTC
CSGSGNNEQFF
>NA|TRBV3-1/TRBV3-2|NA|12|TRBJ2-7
TGTGCCAGCAGCCAATTAGGCCGAGGGCTGTACTTC
CASSQLGRGLYF
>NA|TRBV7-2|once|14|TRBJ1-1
TGTGCCAGCGCGAGCACTATGGGGAACACTGAAGCTTTCTTT
CASASTMGNTEAFF
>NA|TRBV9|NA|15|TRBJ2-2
TGTGCCAGCAGCTCAAGCGGGCGTAACACCGGGGAGCTGTTTTTT
CASSSSGRNTGELFF
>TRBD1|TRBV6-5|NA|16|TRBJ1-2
TGTGCCAGCAGTTACTCGAATCAGGACAGGAAGTATGGCTACACCTTC
CASSYSNQDRKYGYTF
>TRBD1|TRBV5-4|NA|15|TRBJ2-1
TGTGCCAGCAGCCCTGGACAGGGACTTTACAATGAGCAGTTCTTC
CASSPGQGLYNEQFF
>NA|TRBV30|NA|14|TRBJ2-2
TGTGCCTGGAGCCCCGGAGGGAACACCGGGGAGCTGTTTTTT
CAWSPGGNTGELFF
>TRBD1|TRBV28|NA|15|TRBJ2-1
TGTGCCAGCAGTCTGCCCGGGACAGGGTACGATGAGCAGTTCTTC
CASSLPGTGYDEQFF
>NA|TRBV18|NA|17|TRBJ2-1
TGTGCCAGCTCACCACGCATATTGGCTAGCACCTACAATGAGCAGTTCTTC
CASSPRILASTYNEQFF
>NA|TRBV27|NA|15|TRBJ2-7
TGTGCCAGCAGTTTCACACAGGACAGTCTCGGCGGGCAGTACTTC
CASSFTQDSLGGQYF
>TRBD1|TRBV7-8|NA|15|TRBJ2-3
TGTGCCAGCAGCCACAGGGGGCGAAGCACAGATACGCAGTATTTT
CASSHRGRSTDTQYF
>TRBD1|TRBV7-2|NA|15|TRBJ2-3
TGTGCCAGCAGCCGGACAGGGGGGCTCACAGATACGCAGTATTTT
CASSRTGGLTDTQYF
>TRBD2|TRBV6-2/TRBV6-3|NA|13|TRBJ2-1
TGTGCCAGCAGTCCCAGCGGGGCCAATGAGCAGTTCTTC
CASSPSGANEQFF
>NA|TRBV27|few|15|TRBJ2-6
TGTGCCAGCAGTTTAGCGTTCTCTGGGGCCAACGTCCTGACTTTC
CASSLAFSGANVLTF
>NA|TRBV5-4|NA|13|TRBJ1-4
TGTGCCAGCAGCCAGGGACTCAATGAAAAACTGTTTTTT
CASSQGLNEKLFF
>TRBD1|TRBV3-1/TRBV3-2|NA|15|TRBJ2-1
TGTGCCAGCAGCTCACCCGGGACAGGGGACAATGAGCAGTTCTTC
CASSSPGTGDNEQFF
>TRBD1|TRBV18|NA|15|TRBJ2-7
TGTGCCAGCTCTCCTAACCGGGACAGTCTTTACGAGCAGTACTTC
CASSPNRDSLYEQYF
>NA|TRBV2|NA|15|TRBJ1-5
TGTGCCAGCAGTGAGGGGGGGGGATTCAATCAGCCCCAGCATTTT
CASSEGGGFNQPQHF
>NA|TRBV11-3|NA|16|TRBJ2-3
TGTGCCAGCAGCTTGGGGAGGAGGGCTAGCACAGATACGCAGTATTTT
CASSLGRRASTDTQYF
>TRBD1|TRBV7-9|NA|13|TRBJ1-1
TGTGCCAGCAGCCGGACAGGGGTCGCTGAAGCTTTCTTT
CASSRTGVAEAFF
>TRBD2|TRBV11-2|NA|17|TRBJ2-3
TGTGCCAGCAGCTTAGGTGTCGGACTAGCGAGCACAGATACGCAGTATTTT
CASSLGVGLASTDTQYF
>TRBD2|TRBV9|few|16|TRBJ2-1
TGTGCCAGCAGCGTAGCCGCAGCGGGAGTGTCGAATGAGCAGTTCTTC
CASSVAAAGVSNEQFF
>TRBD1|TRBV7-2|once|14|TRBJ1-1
TGTGCCAGCAACCTACAGGGGTCGGGCACTGAAGCTTTCTTT
CASNLQGSGTEAFF